This T cell receptor beta chain was observed in a study of blood T cell repertoires in COVID-19. Study background: Samples came from the United States, Italy and Spain, spanning acute and convalescent COVID-19. T cells, B-cell-depleted T cells, or PBMCs supplied cDNA or gDNA.

Study processing details: From reference gene primer amplification, estimates of nucleated cell counts were derived. Measured with immunoSEQ multiplex PCR; TCRdb has only the in-frame clones, and not every one. The V and J calls and the clone size are those of that table, but D and trimming were determined from the DNA. The sample yields over 100,000 clones, over 60% seen once. V gave up 3 bases and J gave up 0 bases, with 12 bases separating them. The length of the CDR3 is 16 residues. From germline, CDR1 is SGHTA and CDR2 FQGNSA. Sequencing used peripheral blood. V usage is TRBV7-2 and J usage is TRBJ2-4, with D possibly TRBD1 on 5 matching bases. This TCR came from a human donor in a cohort sampled during active or convalescent COVID-19. The CDR3 protein is CASSLSETAAKNIQYF. Written as DNA, the CDR3 is TGTGCCAGCAGCTTGTCGGAGACAGCAGCCAAAAACATTCAGTACTTC.